This T cell receptor (beta chain) appears in the sequencing data of a study of beta chain features in type 1 diabetes. The overall study: What patients shared with healthy donors was a similar profile of age, gender and cell yields.

The sequenced template was cDNA made from the entire isolated RNA. Assay: immunoSEQ multiplex PCR; the TCRdb copy retains only in-frame clones and omits some. Seen here are under 400,000 clones, around 19% observed once, and the top ten hold approximately 0.041%. Study-wide results and limits: Shortening of TCRB CDR3s, moderate but significant, appeared in all four CD4+ subsets of Type 1 diabetes patients. In these data, an HLA type influence on TCRB rearrangement remained unresolved.

This clone turned up a few times. What it recognizes is unknown. Its ends do not fully match the called genes, so a read error is possible. Germline lookup yields CDR1 SSHAT and CDR2 FNYEAQ (reference sequence). This CDR3 is 13 amino acids long. The sequenced material came from naive CD4+ T cells from blood. The receptor's source is a woman aged 18-35 years in good health. V and J are TRBV7-7 and TRBJ1-1; a weak D match, TRBD1 (5 bases). CDR3 in DNA: TGTGCTAGCAGCTCACAGGCGAACACTGAAGCTTTCTTT. Amino acid sequence: CASSSQANTEAFF.